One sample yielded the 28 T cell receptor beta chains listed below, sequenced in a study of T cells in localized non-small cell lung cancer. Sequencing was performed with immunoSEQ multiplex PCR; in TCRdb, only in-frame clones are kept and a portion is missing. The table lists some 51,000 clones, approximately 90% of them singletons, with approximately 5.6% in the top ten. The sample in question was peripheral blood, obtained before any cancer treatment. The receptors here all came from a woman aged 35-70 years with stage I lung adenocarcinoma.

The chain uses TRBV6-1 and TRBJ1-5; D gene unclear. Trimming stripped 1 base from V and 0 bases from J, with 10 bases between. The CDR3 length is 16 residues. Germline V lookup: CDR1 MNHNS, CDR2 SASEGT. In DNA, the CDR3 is TGTGCCAGCAGTGAAGGATTCAGTTTTAGCAATCAGCCCCAGCATTTT. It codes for CASSEGFSFSNQPQHF.

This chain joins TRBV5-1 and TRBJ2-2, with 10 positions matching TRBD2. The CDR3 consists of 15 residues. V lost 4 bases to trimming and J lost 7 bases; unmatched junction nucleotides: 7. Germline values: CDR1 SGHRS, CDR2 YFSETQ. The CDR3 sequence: CASSLYSGGIGELFF. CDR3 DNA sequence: TGCGCCAGCAGCCTCTATAGCGGGGGGATCGGGGAGCTGTTTTTT.

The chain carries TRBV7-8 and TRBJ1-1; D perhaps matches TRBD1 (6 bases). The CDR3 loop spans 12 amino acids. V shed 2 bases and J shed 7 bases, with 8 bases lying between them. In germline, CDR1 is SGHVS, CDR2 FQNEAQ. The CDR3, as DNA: TGTGCCAGCAGCTTAAGGGGGGTTGAAGCTTTCTTT. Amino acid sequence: CASSLRGVEAFF.

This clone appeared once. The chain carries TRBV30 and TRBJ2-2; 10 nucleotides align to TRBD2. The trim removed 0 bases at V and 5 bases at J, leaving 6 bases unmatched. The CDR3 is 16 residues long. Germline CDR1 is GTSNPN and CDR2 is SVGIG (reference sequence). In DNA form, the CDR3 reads TGTGCCTGGAGTGTACTCCAAGCGGGGGGGACCGGGGAGCTGTTTTTT. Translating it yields CAWSVLQAGGTGELFF.

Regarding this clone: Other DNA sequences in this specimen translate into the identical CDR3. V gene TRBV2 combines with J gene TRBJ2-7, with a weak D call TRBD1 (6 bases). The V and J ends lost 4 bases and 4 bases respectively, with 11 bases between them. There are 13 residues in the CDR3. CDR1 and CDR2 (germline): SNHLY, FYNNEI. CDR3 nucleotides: TGTGCCAGCAGTGGACAGGTTAATTACGAGCAGTACTTC. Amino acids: CASSGQVNYEQYF.

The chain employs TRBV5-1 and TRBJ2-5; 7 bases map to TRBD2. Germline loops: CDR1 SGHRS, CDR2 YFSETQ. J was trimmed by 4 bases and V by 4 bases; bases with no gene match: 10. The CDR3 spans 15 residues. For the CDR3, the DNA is TGCGCCAGCAGCCAAGCGGGGAGTGCTAGAGAGACCCAGTACTTC. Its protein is CASSQAGSARETQYF.

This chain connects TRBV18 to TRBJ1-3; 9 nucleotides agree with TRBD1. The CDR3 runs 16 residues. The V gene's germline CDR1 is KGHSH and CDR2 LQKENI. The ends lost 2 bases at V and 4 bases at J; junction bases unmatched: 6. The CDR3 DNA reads TGTGCCAGCTCACCAGGGGACAGGGTAGGAGGAAACACCATATATTTT. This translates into CASSPGDRVGGNTIYF.

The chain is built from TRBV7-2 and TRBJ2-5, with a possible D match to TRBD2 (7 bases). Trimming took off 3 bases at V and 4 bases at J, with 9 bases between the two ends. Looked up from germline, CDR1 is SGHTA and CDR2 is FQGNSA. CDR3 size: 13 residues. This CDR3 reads CASSFGGRETQYF. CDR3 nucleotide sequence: TGTGCCAGCAGCTTCGGGGGGCGAGAGACCCAGTACTTC.

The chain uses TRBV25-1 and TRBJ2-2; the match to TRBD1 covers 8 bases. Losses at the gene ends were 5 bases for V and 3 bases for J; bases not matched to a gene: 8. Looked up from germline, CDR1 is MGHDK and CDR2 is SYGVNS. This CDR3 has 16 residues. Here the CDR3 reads CASSPTGQGHTGELFF. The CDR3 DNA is TGTGCCAGCAGTCCTACCGGACAGGGACACACCGGGGAGCTGTTTTTT.

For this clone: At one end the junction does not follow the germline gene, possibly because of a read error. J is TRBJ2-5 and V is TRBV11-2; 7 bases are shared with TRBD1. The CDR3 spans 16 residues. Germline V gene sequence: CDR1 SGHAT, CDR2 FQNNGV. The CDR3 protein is CASSLGVTGDQETQYF. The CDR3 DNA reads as TGTGCCAGCAGCTTAGGGGTAACAGGGGACCAGGAGACCCAGTACTTC. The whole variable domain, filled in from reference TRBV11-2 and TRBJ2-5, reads EAGVAQSPRYKIIEKRQSVAFWCNPISGHATLYWYQQILGQGPKLLIQFQNNGVVDDSQLPKDRFSAERLKGVDSTLKIQPAKLEDSAVYLCASSLGVTGDQETQYFGPGTRLLVL.

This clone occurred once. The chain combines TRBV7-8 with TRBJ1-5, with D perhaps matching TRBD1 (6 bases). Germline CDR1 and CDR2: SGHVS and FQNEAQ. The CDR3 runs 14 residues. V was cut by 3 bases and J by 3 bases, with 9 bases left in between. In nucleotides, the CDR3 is TGTGCCAGCAGCTTGGGGGACAACAATCAGCCCCAGCATTTT. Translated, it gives CASSLGDNNQPQHF.

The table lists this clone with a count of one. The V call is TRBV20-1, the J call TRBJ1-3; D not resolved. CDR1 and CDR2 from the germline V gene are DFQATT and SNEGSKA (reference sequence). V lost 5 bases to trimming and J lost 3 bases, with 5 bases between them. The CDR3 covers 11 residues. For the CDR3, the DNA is TGCAGTGCTCGAAGTGGAAACACCATATATTTT. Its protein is CSARSGNTIYF.

The CDR3 sequence: CASSLSQATNEKLFF. CDR3 DNA: TGTGCCAGCAGCTTAAGTCAGGCAACTAATGAAAAACTGTTTTTT. V usage is TRBV7-8 and J usage is TRBJ1-4; unclear D gene. With 2 bases removed from V and 0 bases from J, the gap between germline ends came to 7 bases. The CDR3 has 15 residues. Germline V CDR1 and CDR2: SGHVS, FQNEAQ. The full variable domain, completed using reference TRBV7-8 and TRBJ1-4, is GAGVSQSPRYKVAKRGQDVALRCDPISGHVSLFWYQQALGQGPEFLTYFQNEAQLDKSGLPSDRFFAERPEGSVSTLKIQRTQQEDSAVYLCASSLSQATNEKLFFGSGTQLSVL.

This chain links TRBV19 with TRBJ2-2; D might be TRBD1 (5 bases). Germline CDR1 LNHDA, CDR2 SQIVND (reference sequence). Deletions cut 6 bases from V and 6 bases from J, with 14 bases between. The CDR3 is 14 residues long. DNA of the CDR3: TGTGCCAGTAGCAACCTACAGGAAGCCGGGGAGCTGTTTTTT. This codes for CASSNLQEAGELFF.

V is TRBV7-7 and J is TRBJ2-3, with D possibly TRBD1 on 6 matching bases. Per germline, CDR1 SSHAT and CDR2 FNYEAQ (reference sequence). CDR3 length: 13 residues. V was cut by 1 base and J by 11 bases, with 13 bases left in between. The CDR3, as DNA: TGTGCCAGCAGCTTAGACTCCAGGGGACAGCAGTATTTT. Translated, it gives CASSLDSRGQQYF.

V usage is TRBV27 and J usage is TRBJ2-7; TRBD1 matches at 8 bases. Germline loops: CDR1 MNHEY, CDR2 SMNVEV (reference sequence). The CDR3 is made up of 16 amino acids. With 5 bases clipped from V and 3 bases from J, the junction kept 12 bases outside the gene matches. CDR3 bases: TGTGCCAGCAGTACAAACCTTGGACAGGGAATCTACGAGCAGTACTTC. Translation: CASSTNLGQGIYEQYF.

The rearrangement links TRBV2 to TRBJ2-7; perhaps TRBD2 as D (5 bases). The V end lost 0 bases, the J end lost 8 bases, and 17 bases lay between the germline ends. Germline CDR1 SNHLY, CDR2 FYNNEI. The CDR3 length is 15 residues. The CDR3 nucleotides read TGTGCCAGCAGTGAAGCTTGGGGAGACGCTGGCAAGCAGTACTTC. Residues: CASSEAWGDAGKQYF.

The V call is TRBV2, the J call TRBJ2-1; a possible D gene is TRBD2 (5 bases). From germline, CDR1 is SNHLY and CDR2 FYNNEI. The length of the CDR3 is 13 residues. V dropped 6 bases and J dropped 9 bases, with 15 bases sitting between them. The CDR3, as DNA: TGTGCCAGCAGCTTATTAGCGAACTTTGAGCAGTTCTTC. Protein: CASSLLANFEQFF.

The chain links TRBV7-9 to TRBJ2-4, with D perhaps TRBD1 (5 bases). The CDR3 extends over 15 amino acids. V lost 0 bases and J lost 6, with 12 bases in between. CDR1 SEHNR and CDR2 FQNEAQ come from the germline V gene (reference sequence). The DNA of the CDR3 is TGTGCCAGCAGCTTAGCGCAGGGAACGAGAAACATTCAGTACTTC. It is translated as CASSLAQGTRNIQYF. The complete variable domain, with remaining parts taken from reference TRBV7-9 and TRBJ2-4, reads DTGVSQNPRHKITKRGQNVTFRCDPISEHNRLYWYRQTLGQGPEFLTYFQNEAQLEKSRLLSDRFSAERPKGSFSTLEIQRTEQGDSAMYLCASSLAQGTRNIQYFGAGTRLSVL.

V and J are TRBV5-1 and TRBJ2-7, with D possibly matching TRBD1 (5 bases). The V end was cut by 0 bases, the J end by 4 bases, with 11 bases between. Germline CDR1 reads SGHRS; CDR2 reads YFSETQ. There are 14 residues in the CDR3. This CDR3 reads CASSLARTRYEQYF. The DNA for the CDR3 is TGCGCCAGCAGCTTGGCAAGGACACGGTACGAGCAGTACTTC.

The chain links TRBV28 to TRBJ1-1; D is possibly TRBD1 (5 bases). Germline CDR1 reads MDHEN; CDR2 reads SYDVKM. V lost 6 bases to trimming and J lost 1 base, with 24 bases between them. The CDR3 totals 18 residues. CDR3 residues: CASRSPLQGLSENTEAFF. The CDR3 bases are TGTGCCAGCAGGAGCCCGTTGCAGGGATTAAGTGAGAACACTGAAGCTTTCTTT.

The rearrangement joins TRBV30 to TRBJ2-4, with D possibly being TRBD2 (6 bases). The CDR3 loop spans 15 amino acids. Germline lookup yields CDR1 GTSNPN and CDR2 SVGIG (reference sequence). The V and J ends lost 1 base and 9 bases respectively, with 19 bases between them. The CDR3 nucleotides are TGTGCCTGGAGTGCGCCTACAAGGCCGGGAGTCATTCAGTACTTC. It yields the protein CAWSAPTRPGVIQYF.

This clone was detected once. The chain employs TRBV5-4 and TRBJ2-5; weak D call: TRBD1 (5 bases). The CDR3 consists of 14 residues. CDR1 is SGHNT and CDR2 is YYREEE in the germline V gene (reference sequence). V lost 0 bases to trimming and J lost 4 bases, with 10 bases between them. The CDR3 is CASSLGGVGETQYF. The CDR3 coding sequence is TGTGCCAGCAGCTTGGGGGGCGTGGGAGAGACCCAGTACTTC.

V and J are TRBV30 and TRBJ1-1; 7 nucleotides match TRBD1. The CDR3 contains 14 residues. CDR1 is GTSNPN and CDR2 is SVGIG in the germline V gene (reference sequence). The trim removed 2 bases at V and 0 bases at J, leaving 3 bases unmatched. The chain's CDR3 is CAWSRGRVNTEAFF. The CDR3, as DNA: TGTGCCTGGAGTAGGGGGCGGGTGAACACTGAAGCTTTCTTT.

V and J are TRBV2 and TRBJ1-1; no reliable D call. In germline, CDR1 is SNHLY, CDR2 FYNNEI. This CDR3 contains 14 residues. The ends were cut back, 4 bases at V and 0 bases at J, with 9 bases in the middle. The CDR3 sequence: CASSVRLLNTEAFF. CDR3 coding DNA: TGTGCCAGCAGTGTTCGGTTACTGAACACTGAAGCTTTCTTT.

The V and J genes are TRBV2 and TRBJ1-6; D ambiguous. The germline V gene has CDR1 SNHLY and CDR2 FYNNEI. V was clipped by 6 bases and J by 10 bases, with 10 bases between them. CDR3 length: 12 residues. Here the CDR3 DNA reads TGTGCCAGCAGCGCCATGGACTCACCCCTCCACTTT. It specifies CASSAMDSPLHF.

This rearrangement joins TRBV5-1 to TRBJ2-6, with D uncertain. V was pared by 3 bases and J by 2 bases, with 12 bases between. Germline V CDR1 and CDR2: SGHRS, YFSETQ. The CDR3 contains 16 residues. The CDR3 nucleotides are TGCGCCAGCAGCTACAATACACCTCCTGGGGCCAACGTCCTGACTTTC. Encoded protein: CASSYNTPPGANVLTF.

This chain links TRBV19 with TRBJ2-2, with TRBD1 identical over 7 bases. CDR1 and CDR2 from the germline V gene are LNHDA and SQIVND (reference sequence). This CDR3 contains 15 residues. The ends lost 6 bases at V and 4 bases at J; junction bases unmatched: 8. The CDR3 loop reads CASRLDRNPTGELFF. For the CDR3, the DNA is TGTGCCAGTAGACTGGACAGGAATCCCACCGGGGAGCTGTTTTTT.